This is a list of T cell receptor beta chains from one sample in a study of T cells in Graves' hyperthyroidism and ophthalmopathy. TCRdb itself ran the multiplex PCR reads through MiXCR, one entry per CDR3 protein. The table lists around 580,000 distinct CDR3 sequences, about a sixth of them singletons, with 15% to 20% in the top ten. The sequenced material came from blood. These receptors came from a young woman with Graves' hyperthyroidism. Both conserved end residues are part of each CDR3. D genes are given only for firm matches. Expanded clones get a size class; other rows say once, few or many, or leave the size out.

V gene	J gene	clone size	D gene	CDR3 DNA	CDR3 protein
TRBV15	TRBJ1-2	many	.	TGTGCCACCAGCAGAGATGGCCCTCGGGTCGGGGGTGGCTACACCTTC	CATSRDGPRVGGGYTF
TRBV2	TRBJ2-5	many	.	TGTGCCAGCAGGCGGGTACTGGAGACCCAGTACTTC	CASRRVLETQYF
TRBV2	TRBJ1-1	many	.	TGTGCCAGCAGTAGGTTGGCAGGGGCAAACACTGAAGCTTTCTTT	CASSRLAGANTEAFF
TRBV20-1	TRBJ2-1	.	TRBD2	TGCAGTAAGTCTAGCGGGCCGTACAATGAGCAGTTCTTC	CSKSSGPYNEQFF
TRBV7-9	TRBJ1-2	.	.	TGTGCCAGCAGCCCCCCCCTACCAGGGAACTATGGCTACACCTTC	CASSPPLPGNYGYTF
TRBV2	TRBJ1-2	few	TRBD1	TGTGCCAACCGGTGGGACAGGGGCAACTATGGCTACACCTTC	CANRWDRGNYGYTF
TRBV28	TRBJ2-1	few	TRBD2	TGTGCCAGCAGTTTACCCCTTAGCGGGAGCTCCTACAATGAGCAGTTCTTC	CASSLPLSGSSYNEQFF
TRBV7-8	TRBJ1-2	.	.	TGTGCCAGCAGCTCCGCCTGGGGATGGTATAGCTACACCTTC	CASSSAWGWYSYTF
TRBV20-1	TRBJ2-1	few	TRBD2	TGCAGTGCGACCCGGGGACTAGCGGTGTTCTACAATGAGCAGTTCTTC	CSATRGLAVFYNEQFF
TRBV28	TRBJ1-2	many	.	TGTGCCAGCAACCCCCGGTCCTTCGCTCGGGGCTACACCTTC	CASNPRSFARGYTF
TRBV20-1	TRBJ2-4	.	TRBD1	TGCAGTGCTAGATTAGCAGGGGGAAACATGCAGTACTTC	CSARLAGGNMQYF
TRBV6-2/TRBV6-3	TRBJ2-3	many	TRBD1	TGTGCCAGCACCTCCAATGACAGGGGGCGCGCAGATACGCAGTATTTT	CASTSNDRGRADTQYF
TRBV10-2	TRBJ2-7	few	TRBD2	TGCGCCAGCAGTGGAAATGGACTAGCAAGGACCTACGAGCAGTACTTC	CASSGNGLARTYEQYF
TRBV20-1	TRBJ2-4	few	TRBD1	TGCAGTGCTAGAGATTTCAACGTGAACAGGGGGCCGTCAAACATTCAGTACTTC	CSARDFNVNRGPSNIQYF
TRBV11-2	TRBJ2-5	few	.	TGTGCCAGCAGCTTATTGGGGACTCCTCAAGAGACCCAGTACTTC	CASSLLGTPQETQYF